This section outlines one TCR beta chain sequence together with its context. Measured with immunoSEQ multiplex PCR; TCRdb has only the in-frame clones, and not every one. The data show about 67,000 clones, with around 87% seen just once and roughly 4% held by the top ten. The sample originates from a study of OX40 agonist ivuxolimab in advanced cancers. Patients who had autoimmune disease history or got systemic immunosuppression were left out. The CDR3 totals 16 residues. The germline CDR1 and CDR2 sequences are SGHTA and FQGNSA. Trimming cost V 2 bases and J 7 bases; bases outside gene matches: 11. The rearrangement links TRBV7-2 to TRBJ2-1; TRBD2 matches 7 bases. Specimen: CD4+ or CD8+ T cells sorted from blood, collected in a trial of the OX40 agonist ivuxolimab. The sequence was obtained from an adult with an advanced solid tumor such as melanoma, head and neck, liver or kidney cancer. DNA of the CDR3: TGTGCCAGCAGCTTATTTGTAGCGGGCTTGGGGAATGAGCAGTTCTTC. It is translated as CASSLFVAGLGNEQFF. Full variable domain (outside the CDR3, taken from reference TRBV7-2 and TRBJ2-1): GAGVSQSPSNKVTEKGKDVELRCDPISGHTALYWYRQSLGQGLEFLIYFQGNSAPDKSGLPSDRFSAERTGGSVSTLTIQRTQQEDSAVYLCASSLFVAGLGNEQFFGPGTRLTVL.